Below are 20 T cell receptor beta chains sequenced from a single sample in a study of STAT5B mutations in CD4+ large granular lymphocyte leukemia. Using immunoSEQ multiplex PCR, the repertoire was profiled, and TCRdb retains in-frame clones only, with some absent. The sample records about 1,200 clones, about 77% being singletons. The specimen sequenced was PBMCs. All receptors come from a man between 65 and 85 years old with CD4+ T-cell large granular lymphocyte leukemia.

The chain recombines TRBV7-2 with TRBJ1-6; D not resolved. Germline V gene sequence: CDR1 SGHTA, CDR2 FQGNSA. The CDR3 covers 12 residues. V was shortened by 1 base and J by 11 bases, with 6 bases between the two germline ends. CDR3 DNA sequence: TGTGCCAGCAGCTTAGTATGGGCACCCCTCCACTTT. It specifies CASSLVWAPLHF.

This clone was seen a few times. The chain joins TRBV6-5 to TRBJ1-1; TRBD1 aligns across 8 bases. The germline CDR1 and CDR2 sequences are MNHEY and SVGAGI. Germline trimming cut 7 bases from V and 7 bases from J; bases unmatched to any gene: 8. This CDR3 is built from 13 residues. The CDR3 DNA follows: TGTGCCAGCATCTACCAGGGGGCGGTTGAAGCTTTCTTT. It encodes CASIYQGAVEAFF.

V is TRBV5-4 and J is TRBJ2-2, with TRBD2 identical over 13 bases. The CDR3 covers 16 residues. Looked up from germline, CDR1 is SGHNT and CDR2 is YYREEE (reference sequence). With 3 bases clipped from V and 6 bases from J, the junction kept 5 bases outside the gene matches. Here the CDR3 reads CASSSQTSGGPGELFF. CDR3 coding DNA: TGTGCCAGCAGCTCCCAGACTAGCGGGGGGCCCGGGGAGCTGTTTTTT. Using reference TRBV5-4 and TRBJ2-2 for the parts outside the CDR3, the full variable domain is ETGVTQSPTHLIKTRGQQVTLRCSSQSGHNTVSWYQQALGQGPQFIFQYYREEENGRGNFPPRFSGLQFPNYSSELNVNALELDDSALYLCASSSQTSGGPGELFFGEGSRLTVL.

The rearrangement uses TRBV18 and TRBJ2-7; D unclear. The germline CDR1 and CDR2 sequences are KGHSH and LQKENI. The V end was cut by 2 bases, the J end by 5 bases, with 10 bases between. The CDR3 totals 13 residues. CDR3 region: CASSPSSENEQYF. As DNA, the CDR3 is TGTGCCAGCTCACCATCCTCGGAGAACGAGCAGTACTTC.

The chain employs TRBV5-1 and TRBJ1-2, with TRBD1 identical over 8 bases. Germline CDR1 is SGHRS and CDR2 is YFSETQ. Trimming at V came to 4 bases and at J to 8 bases, leaving 10 bases not matched to a gene. The CDR3 extends over 14 amino acids. In DNA form, the CDR3 reads TGCGCCAGCAGCCACTTCGGACAGGGTGGGGGCTACACCTTC. Its translation: CASSHFGQGGGYTF.

This rearrangement joins TRBV10-3 to TRBJ2-1; 8 bases fit TRBD1. V shed 4 bases and J 8 bases; nucleotides not matched to a gene: 7. The CDR3 runs 14 residues. CDR1 is ENHRY, CDR2 SYGVKD, per germline. CDR3 DNA: TGTGCCATCAGTGCAAGGACAGGGTTCGATGAGCAGTTCTTC. It yields the protein CAISARTGFDEQFF.

In its sample, this clone was seen a few times. This chain joins TRBV4-3 and TRBJ2-1, with 7 bases that match TRBD1. The CDR3 spans 14 residues. The germline gives CDR1 LGHNA, CDR2 YSLEER. V lost 4 bases, J lost 6 bases, and 6 bases stayed unmatched. CDR3 sequence (DNA): TGCGCCAGCAGCCTAAGGACAGGAGGCAATGAGCAGTTCTTC. Its translation: CASSLRTGGNEQFF.

J is TRBJ2-7 and V is TRBV28; D remains ambiguous. Germline CDR1 reads MDHEN; CDR2 reads SYDVKM. V lost 4 bases and J 2 bases, leaving 3 bases between the germline ends. The CDR3 has 11 amino acids. The DNA of the CDR3 is TGTGCCAGCAGTTGGGCCTACGAGCAGTACTTC. Translated, it gives CASSWAYEQYF.

The chain employs TRBV11-2 and TRBJ2-1; 8 bases are shared with TRBD2. CDR1 and CDR2 (germline): SGHAT, FQNNGV. The CDR3 runs 15 residues. V lost 6 bases and J lost 3; bases outside the gene matches: 7. CDR3 sequence reads: CASSRGGGYYNEQFF. DNA for the CDR3: TGTGCCAGCAGTCGGGGGGGCGGGTACTACAATGAGCAGTTCTTC.

The gene calls are TRBV5-8 and TRBJ2-3; weak D call: TRBD1 (5 bases). V lost 4 bases and J 2 bases, leaving 14 bases between the germline ends. From germline, CDR1 is SGHTS and CDR2 YDEGEE. The CDR3 is 15 residues long. The CDR3: CASSLMGQTTDTQYF. The DNA for the CDR3 is TGTGCCAGCAGCCTAATGGGGCAGACCACAGATACGCAGTATTTT.

The rearrangement joins TRBV14 to TRBJ2-7; 13 bases align to TRBD2. Looked up from germline, CDR1 is SGHDN and CDR2 is FVKESK. CDR3 length: 16 amino acids. Trimming cost V 3 bases and J 7 bases; bases outside gene matches: 9. CDR3 protein: CASSHFGTSGVEEQYF. CDR3 coding DNA: TGTGCCAGCAGCCATTTCGGGACTAGCGGGGTGGAAGAGCAGTACTTC.

The chain is built from TRBV11-2 and TRBJ2-3, with D perhaps matching TRBD2 (6 bases). This CDR3 comprises 17 residues. Germline lookup yields CDR1 SGHAT and CDR2 FQNNGV. With 2 bases removed from V and 4 bases from J, the gap between germline ends came to 19 bases. The CDR3, as DNA: TGTGCCAGCAGCTTATTTCCGATATACGGGGGTGCAGATACGCAGTATTTT. Its translation: CASSLFPIYGGADTQYF.

This chain links TRBV6-5 with TRBJ2-3; perhaps TRBD1 as D (6 bases). The CDR3 totals 13 residues. V lost 6 bases and J 3 bases, leaving 10 bases between the germline ends. Germline CDR1 is MNHEY and CDR2 is SVGAGI. CDR3 sequence: CASRSTGTDTQYF. CDR3 in DNA: TGTGCCAGCAGATCAACAGGGACAGATACGCAGTATTTT.

This chain links TRBV4-1 with TRBJ1-6, with D uncertain. From germline, CDR1 is MGHRA and CDR2 YSYEKL. The V and J ends lost 0 bases and 13 bases respectively, with 13 bases between them. This CDR3 has 14 residues. The CDR3 nucleotides read TGCGCCAGCAGCCAAGATTCGGCGAGCGACCCCCTCCACTTT. It encodes CASSQDSASDPLHF.

The chain is built from TRBV30 and TRBJ2-5; 7 bases align to TRBD2. Germline trimming cut 4 bases from V and 3 bases from J; bases unmatched to any gene: 2. This CDR3 region has 12 residues. From germline, CDR1 is GTSNPN and CDR2 SVGIG (reference sequence). The CDR3 reads CAWTGTKETQYF. The DNA for the CDR3 is TGTGCCTGGACAGGGACTAAAGAGACCCAGTACTTC.

The V and J genes are TRBV19 and TRBJ2-2, with 7 bases that match TRBD1. This CDR3 spans 16 amino acids. The junction had 6 bases not matched to a gene; V was cut back by 1 base and J by 4 bases. Germline V gene sequence: CDR1 LNHDA, CDR2 SQIVND (reference sequence). As DNA, the CDR3 is TGTGCCAGTAGTATAGGCTACAGGGGTACCACCGGGGAGCTGTTTTTT. This gives the protein CASSIGYRGTTGELFF.

The gene calls are TRBV21-1 and TRBJ2-5; TRBD2 reflects the table's D call only, with no check against the DNA. TRBV21-1 constitutes a pseudogene. This CDR3 has 16 residues. CDR3 DNA: TGTGCCAGCAGCAAAGGGGGGGAGGTACGGAAAGAGACCCAGTACTTC. This translates into CASSKGGEVRKETQYF.

A few counts support this clone. The chain joins TRBV7-9 to TRBJ1-5, with a tentative D call TRBD1 (6 bases). The CDR3 length is 14 residues. The germline V gene encodes CDR1 SEHNR and CDR2 FQNEAQ (reference sequence). Trimming removed 1 base at V and 7 bases at J, with 11 bases between. The CDR3 is CASSLVGGSQPQHF. CDR3 DNA: TGTGCCAGCAGCTTAGTGGGGGGCTCACAGCCCCAGCATTTT.

The chain uses TRBV11-3 and TRBJ1-1, with TRBD1 as a possible D gene (6 bases). Trimming left V 5 bases short and J 7 bases short, with 14 bases between. The length of the CDR3 is 13 residues. Per the germline V gene, CDR1 is SGHNT and CDR2 is YENEEA. The DNA of the CDR3 is TGTGCCAGCAGCGCAACAGGGTTAAATGAAGCTTTCTTT. Its protein product is CASSATGLNEAFF.

This clone occurred once. The CDR3 region is CAHTSTDTQYF. CDR3 nucleotides: TGTGCTCATACAAGCACAGATACGCAGTATTTT. This chain connects TRBV30 to TRBJ2-3; unclear D gene. Germline V gene lookup returns CDR1 GTSNPN and CDR2 SVGIG (reference sequence). This CDR3 is 11 amino acids long.